This record covers a single TCR beta chain. An end of the junction does not agree with germline; a read error may underlie this. The source of the sample is a study of blood T cell repertoires in COVID-19. Study context: The United States, Italy and Spain supplied acute and convalescent COVID-19 samples. T cells, B-cell-depleted T cells, or PBMCs supplied cDNA or gDNA.

Per the study methods: Reference gene primer amplification in the assay estimated nucleated cell counts. Here immunoSEQ multiplex PCR was the method, and the copy in TCRdb shows in-frame clones only, minus some. The DNA gave D and trimming, while V, J and clone size come from that table. The sample has 200,000 to 250,000 clones; less than 85% are singletons. Germline V gene data show CDR1 as SSHAT and CDR2 as FNYEAQ (reference sequence). This CDR3 is built from 13 residues. The chain is built from TRBV7-7 and TRBJ2-5; D might be TRBD2 (6 bases). The material sequenced was peripheral blood. The sequence was obtained from a woman between 65 and 79 years old with acute or convalescent COVID-19. The CDR3 is CASSLAGGETQYF. DNA of the CDR3: TGTGCTAGCAGCTTAGCCGGGGGAGAGACCCAGTACTTC.